The subject of this entry is one T cell receptor beta chain. Its matching antigen is unknown. This specimen comes from a study of cytomegalovirus exposure and HLA in healthy donors. General study findings and limits: For TCR beta chains, V- and J-gene trimming was later linked to a missense DCLRE1C variant. Some highly shared sequence variants likely arose as a pipeline artifact.

The study ran its PCR with 60 Vbeta and 13 Jbeta primers. Some clones are missing from TCRdb's copy, which holds only in-frame ones; the method was immunoSEQ multiplex PCR. The sample shows about 190,000 clones, about 87% of them seen only once. V was shortened by 6 bases and J by 5 bases, with 19 bases between the two germline ends. This CDR3 comprises 15 residues. Germline V gives CDR1 MNHNS, CDR2 SASEGT. All donors participated as healthy donors of bone marrow. The source is a woman in her late teens or twenties in good health and CMV-seronegative. The chain uses TRBV6-1 and TRBJ1-1, with D possibly being TRBD1 (6 bases). Sequenced input: PBMCs. In nucleotides, the CDR3 is TGTGCCAGCAGCCCGGGGTGGGGGCGAGGGACTGAAGCTTTCTTT. Protein sequence: CASSPGWGRGTEAFF.